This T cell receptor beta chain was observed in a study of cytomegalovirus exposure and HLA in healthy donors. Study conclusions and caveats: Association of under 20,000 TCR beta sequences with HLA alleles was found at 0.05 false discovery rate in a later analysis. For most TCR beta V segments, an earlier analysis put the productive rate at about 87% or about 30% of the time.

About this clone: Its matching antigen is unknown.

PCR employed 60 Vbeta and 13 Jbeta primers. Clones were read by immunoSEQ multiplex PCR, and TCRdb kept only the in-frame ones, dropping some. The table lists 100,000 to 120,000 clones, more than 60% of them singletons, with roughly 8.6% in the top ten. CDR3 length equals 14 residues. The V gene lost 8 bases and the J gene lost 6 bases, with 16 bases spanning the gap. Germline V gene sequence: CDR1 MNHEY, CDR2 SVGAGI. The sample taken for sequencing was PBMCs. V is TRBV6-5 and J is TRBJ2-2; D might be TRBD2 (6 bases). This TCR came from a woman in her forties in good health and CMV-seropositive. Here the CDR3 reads CASCSGGGAGELFF. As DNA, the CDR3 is TGTGCCAGCTGTAGCGGAGGAGGAGCCGGGGAGCTGTTTTTT.